This paragraph covers one T cell receptor beta chain sequence. The antigen is undetermined. The data belong to a study of T cell repertoires in cytomegalovirus infection. For the study at large: Indicated by public TCR beta signatures were CMV infection and matching HLA type.

TCRdb re-derived calls from the reads in MiXCR, one entry per CDR3 protein. Of nearly 650,000 distinct CDR3 sequences detected, 20% to 30% appear once; the ten largest clones hold around 8%. Study-level findings and limits: Carriage of CMV together with the relevant HLA was identifiable through cumulative public TCR beta family frequency. Across the ex vivo response, the dominant clonotypes were HLA-C-restricted CMV-specific TCR beta clonotypes.

Germline values: CDR1 MNHNY, CDR2 SVGAGI (reference sequence). The V gene lost 7 bases and the J gene lost 4 bases, with 14 bases spanning the gap. The CDR3 sequence is 13 residues long. This clonotype was obtained from a human donor in good health (CMV status not recorded). Some clones in this sample may be carry-over from other donors' samples. The chain recombines TRBV6-6 with TRBJ2-7; perhaps TRBD1 as D (5 bases). Specimen: CD8+ T cells from PBMCs. CDR3 in amino acids: CASTEIGAYEQYF. Written as DNA, the CDR3 is TGTGCCAGCACCGAAATTGGGGCATACGAGCAGTACTTC.